This TCR beta chain was profiled in a study of blood T cell repertoires in COVID-19. Only in-frame clones appear in the TCRdb table, and some are missing; sequencing was by immunoSEQ multiplex PCR. Among roughly 97,000 clones listed, roughly four fifths were seen once. Germline V lookup: CDR1 MNHEY, CDR2 SVGAGI. The length of the CDR3 is 16 residues. V gave up 4 bases and J gave up 2 bases, with 17 bases separating them. The TCR sequence derives from a man between 65 and 79 years old with acute or convalescent COVID-19. The sample consisted of peripheral blood. The chain combines TRBV6-5 with TRBJ2-5; TRBD2 is a possible D gene (7 bases). The CDR3 loop is CASSLGAGVTQETQYF. CDR3 coding DNA: TGTGCCAGCAGTTTGGGGGCGGGGGTAACTCAAGAGACCCAGTACTTC.